The 3 T cell receptor beta chains listed next were all sequenced from one sample in a study of blood T cell repertoires in COVID-19. The protocol was immunoSEQ multiplex PCR, while the TCRdb copy is restricted to in-frame clones and leaves out a portion. The sample gives 190,000 or so clones, approximately 87% of which show up once; approximately 0.93% is in the top ten. Sequencing input: peripheral blood. These receptors originate from a woman between 18 and 29 years old who had recovered from COVID-19.

This chain joins TRBV5-1 and TRBJ1-2; D gene unclear. The CDR3 totals 14 residues. Trimming took 4 bases from V and 3 from J, leaving 13 bases between them. Looked up from germline, CDR1 is SGHRS and CDR2 is YFSETQ. The chain's CDR3 is CASSGAHRDYGYTF. CDR3 nucleotide sequence: TGCGCCAGCAGCGGTGCCCACCGGGACTATGGCTACACCTTC.

CDR3 DNA sequence: TGCGCCAGCAGCTCCGGACAGGGGGAAAATGAAAAACTGTTTTTT. This gives the protein CASSSGQGENEKLFF. The J gene is TRBJ1-4, the V gene TRBV5-1, with 10 bases matching TRBD1. The J segment lost 5 bases and the V segment lost 3 bases, leaving 4 bases of the junction unmatched. The CDR3 covers 15 residues. CDR1 SGHRS and CDR2 YFSETQ come from the germline V gene. Supplemented by reference TRBV5-1 and TRBJ1-4, the full variable domain reads KAGVTQTPRYLIKTRGQQVTLSCSPISGHRSVSWYQQTPGQGLQFLFEYFSETQRNKGNFPGRFSGRQFSNSRSEMNVSTLELGDSALYLCASSSGQGENEKLFFGSGTQLSVL.

This chain connects TRBV18 to TRBJ1-5; a possible D gene is TRBD1 (6 bases). The CDR3 length is 15 residues. Germline V gene sequence: CDR1 KGHSH, CDR2 LQKENI. Trimming stripped 3 bases from V and 4 bases from J, with 13 bases between. CDR3 sequence: CASSPGQTINQPQHF. The CDR3 DNA sequence: TGTGCCAGCTCACCCGGACAGACAATAAATCAGCCCCAGCATTTT.